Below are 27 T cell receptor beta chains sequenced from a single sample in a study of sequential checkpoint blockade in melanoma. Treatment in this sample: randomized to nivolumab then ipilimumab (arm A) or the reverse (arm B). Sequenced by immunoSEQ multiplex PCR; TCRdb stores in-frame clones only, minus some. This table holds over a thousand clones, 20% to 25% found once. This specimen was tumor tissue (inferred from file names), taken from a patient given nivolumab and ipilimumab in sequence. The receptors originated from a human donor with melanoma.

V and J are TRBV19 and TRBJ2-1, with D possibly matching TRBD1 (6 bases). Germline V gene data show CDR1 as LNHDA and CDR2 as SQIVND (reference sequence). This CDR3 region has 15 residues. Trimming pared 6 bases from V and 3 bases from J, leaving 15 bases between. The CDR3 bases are TGTGCCAGTAGCCAACCGACAGGTTTCTACAATGAGCAGTTCTTC. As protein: CASSQPTGFYNEQFF.

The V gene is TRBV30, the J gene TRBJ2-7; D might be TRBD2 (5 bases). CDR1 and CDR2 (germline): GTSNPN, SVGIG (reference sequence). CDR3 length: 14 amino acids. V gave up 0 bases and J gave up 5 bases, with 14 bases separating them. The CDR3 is CAWSVGLGSDEQYF. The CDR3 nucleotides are TGTGCCTGGAGTGTAGGGTTAGGGAGCGACGAGCAGTACTTC.

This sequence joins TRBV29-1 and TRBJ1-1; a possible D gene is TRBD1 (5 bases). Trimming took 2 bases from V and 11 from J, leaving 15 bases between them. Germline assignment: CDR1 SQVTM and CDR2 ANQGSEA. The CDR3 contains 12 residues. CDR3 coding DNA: TGCAGCGTTGAATCTGGAGGGGAGGGTGCTTTCTTT. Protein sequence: CSVESGGEGAFF.

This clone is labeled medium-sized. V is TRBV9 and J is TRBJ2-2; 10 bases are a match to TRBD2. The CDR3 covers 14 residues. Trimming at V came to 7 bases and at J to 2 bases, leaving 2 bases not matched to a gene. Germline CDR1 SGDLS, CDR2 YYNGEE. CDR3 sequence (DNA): TGTGCCAGCGCTAGCGGGAGAAACACCGGGGAGCTGTTTTTT. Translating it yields CASASGRNTGELFF. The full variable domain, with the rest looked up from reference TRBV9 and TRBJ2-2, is DSGVTQTPKHLITATGQRVTLRCSPRSGDLSVYWYQQSLDQGLQFLIQYYNGEERAKGNILERFSAQQFPDLHSELNLSSLELGDSALYFCASASGRNTGELFFGEGSRLTVL.

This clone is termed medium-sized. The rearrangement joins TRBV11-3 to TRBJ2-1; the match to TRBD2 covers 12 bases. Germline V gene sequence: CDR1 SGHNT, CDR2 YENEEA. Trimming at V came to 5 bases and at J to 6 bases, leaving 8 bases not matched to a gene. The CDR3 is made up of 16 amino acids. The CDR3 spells CASSRTSGNLFNEQFF. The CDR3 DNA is TGTGCCAGCAGCCGGACTAGCGGGAACCTTTTCAATGAGCAGTTCTTC.

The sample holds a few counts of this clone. The CDR3 DNA follows: TGTGCCAGCGCTAGGGGTAGGGGGAACACTGAAGCTTTCTTT. Amino acids: CASARGRGNTEAFF. This chain links TRBV19 with TRBJ1-1; perhaps TRBD1 as D (5 bases). Trimming took 9 bases from V and 1 from J, leaving 15 bases between them. Germline values: CDR1 LNHDA, CDR2 SQIVND (reference sequence). The CDR3 runs to 14 residues. Filled out from reference TRBV19 and TRBJ1-1, the complete variable domain reads DGGITQSPKYLFRKEGQNVTLSCEQNLNHDAMYWYRQDPGQGLRLIYYSQIVNDFQKGDIAEGYSVSREKKESFPLTVTSAQKNPTAFYLCASARGRGNTEAFFGQGTRLTVV.

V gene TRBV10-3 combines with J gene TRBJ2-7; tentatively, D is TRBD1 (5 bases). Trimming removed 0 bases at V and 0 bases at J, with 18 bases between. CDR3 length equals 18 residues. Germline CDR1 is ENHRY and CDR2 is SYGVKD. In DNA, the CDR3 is TGTGCCATCAGTGAGTCGGGGTGGGGCACCCAGAACTCCTACGAGCAGTACTTC. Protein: CAISESGWGTQNSYEQYF.

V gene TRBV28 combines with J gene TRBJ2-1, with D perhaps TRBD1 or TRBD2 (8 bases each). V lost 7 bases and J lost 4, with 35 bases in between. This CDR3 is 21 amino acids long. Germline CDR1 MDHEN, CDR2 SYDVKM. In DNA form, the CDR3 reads TGTGCCAGCATTCCCCCGGGGACCCAGGGGGCTTGGCGGGGGGTTTACAATGAGCAGTTCTTC. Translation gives CASIPPGTQGAWRGVYNEQFF.

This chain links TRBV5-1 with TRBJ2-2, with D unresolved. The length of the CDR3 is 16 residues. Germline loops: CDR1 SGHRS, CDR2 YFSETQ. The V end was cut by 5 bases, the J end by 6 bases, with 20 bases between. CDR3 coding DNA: TGCGCCAGCAGTTCCGTCGGTCGAGTGGCCGCCGGGGAGCTGTTTTTT. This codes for CASSSVGRVAAGELFF. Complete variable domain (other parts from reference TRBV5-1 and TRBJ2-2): KAGVTQTPRYLIKTRGQQVTLSCSPISGHRSVSWYQQTPGQGLQFLFEYFSETQRNKGNFPGRFSGRQFSNSRSEMNVSTLELGDSALYLCASSSVGRVAAGELFFGEGSRLTVL.

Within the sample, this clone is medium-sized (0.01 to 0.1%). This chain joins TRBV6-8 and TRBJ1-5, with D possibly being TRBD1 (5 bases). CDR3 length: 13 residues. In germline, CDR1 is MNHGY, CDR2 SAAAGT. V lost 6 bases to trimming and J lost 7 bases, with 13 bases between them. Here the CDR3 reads CASSEGGEQPQHF. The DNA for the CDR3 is TGTGCCAGCAGCGAGGGAGGGGAACAGCCCCAGCATTTT.

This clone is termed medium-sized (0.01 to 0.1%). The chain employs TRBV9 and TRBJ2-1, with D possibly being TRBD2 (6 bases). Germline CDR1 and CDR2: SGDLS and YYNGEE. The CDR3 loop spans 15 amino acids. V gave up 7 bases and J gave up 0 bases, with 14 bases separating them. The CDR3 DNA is TGTGCCAGCTCGCGGGACGGGAGCTCCTACAATGAGCAGTTCTTC. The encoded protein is CASSRDGSSYNEQFF.

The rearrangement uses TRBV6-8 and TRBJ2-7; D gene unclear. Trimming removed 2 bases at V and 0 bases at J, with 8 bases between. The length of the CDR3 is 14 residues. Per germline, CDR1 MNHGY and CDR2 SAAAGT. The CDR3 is CASSYGRNSYEQYF. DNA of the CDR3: TGTGCCAGCAGTTACGGGCGGAACTCCTACGAGCAGTACTTC.

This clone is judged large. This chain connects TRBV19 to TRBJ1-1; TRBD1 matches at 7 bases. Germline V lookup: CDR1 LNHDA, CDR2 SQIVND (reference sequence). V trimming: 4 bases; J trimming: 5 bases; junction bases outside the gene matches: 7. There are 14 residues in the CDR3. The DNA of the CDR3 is TGTGCCAGTAGTACCCTGACAGGGATGACTGAAGCTTTCTTT. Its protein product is CASSTLTGMTEAFF.

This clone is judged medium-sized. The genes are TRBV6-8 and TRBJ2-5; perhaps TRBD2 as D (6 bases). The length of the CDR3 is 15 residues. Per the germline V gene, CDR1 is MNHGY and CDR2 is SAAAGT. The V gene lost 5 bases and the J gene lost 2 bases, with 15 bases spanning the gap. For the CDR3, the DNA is TGTGCCAGCAGTATAATCCGGGGGACGCAAGAGACCCAGTACTTC. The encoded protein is CASSIIRGTQETQYF.

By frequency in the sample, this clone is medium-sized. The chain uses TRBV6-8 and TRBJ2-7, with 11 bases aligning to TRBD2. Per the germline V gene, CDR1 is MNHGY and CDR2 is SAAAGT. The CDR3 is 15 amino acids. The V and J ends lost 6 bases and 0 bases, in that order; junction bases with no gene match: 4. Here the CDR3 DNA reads TGTGCCAGCAGCCGGACTAGCGGGCGCTCCTACGAGCAGTACTTC. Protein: CASSRTSGRSYEQYF.

The CDR3 spells CASSRMGGGANTGELFF. The CDR3 DNA reads TGTGCCAGCAGCAGGATGGGCGGGGGGGCGAACACCGGGGAGCTGTTTTTT. The chain uses TRBV6-8 and TRBJ2-2; 9 bases align to TRBD2. The CDR3 covers 17 residues. From germline, CDR1 is MNHGY and CDR2 SAAAGT. Trimming at V came to 6 bases and at J to 0 bases, leaving 8 bases not matched to a gene.

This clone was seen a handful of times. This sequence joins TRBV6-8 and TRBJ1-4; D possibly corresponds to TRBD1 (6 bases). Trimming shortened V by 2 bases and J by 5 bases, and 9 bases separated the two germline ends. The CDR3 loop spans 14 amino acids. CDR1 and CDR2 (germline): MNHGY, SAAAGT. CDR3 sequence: CASSYGGPNEKLFF. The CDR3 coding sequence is TGTGCCAGCAGTTACGGGGGGCCCAATGAAAAACTGTTTTTT.

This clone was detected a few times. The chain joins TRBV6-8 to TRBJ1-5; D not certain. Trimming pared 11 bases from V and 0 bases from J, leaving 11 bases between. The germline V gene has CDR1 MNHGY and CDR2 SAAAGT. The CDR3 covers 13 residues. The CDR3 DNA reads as TGTGCCTCGAGCGCCTATAGCAATCAGCCCCAGCATTTT. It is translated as CASSAYSNQPQHF.

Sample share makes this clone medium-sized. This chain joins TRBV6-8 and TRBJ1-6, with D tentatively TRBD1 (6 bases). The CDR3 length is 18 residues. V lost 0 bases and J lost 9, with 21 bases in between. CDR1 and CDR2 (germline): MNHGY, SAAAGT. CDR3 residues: CASSYSPADRKPLSPLHF. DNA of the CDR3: TGTGCCAGCAGTTACTCTCCCGCGGACAGAAAGCCCCTTTCACCCCTCCACTTT.

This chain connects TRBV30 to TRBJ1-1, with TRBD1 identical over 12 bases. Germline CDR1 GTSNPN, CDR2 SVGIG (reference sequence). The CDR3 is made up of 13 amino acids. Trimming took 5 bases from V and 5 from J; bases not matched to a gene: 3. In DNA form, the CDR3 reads TGTGCCTGGTGGGACAGGGGGCGAACTGAAGCTTTCTTT. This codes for CAWWDRGRTEAFF.

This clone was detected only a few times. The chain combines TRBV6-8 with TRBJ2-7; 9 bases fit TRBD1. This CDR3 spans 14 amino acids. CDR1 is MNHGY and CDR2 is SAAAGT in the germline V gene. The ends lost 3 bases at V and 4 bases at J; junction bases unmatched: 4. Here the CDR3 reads CASSYGTGKYEQYF. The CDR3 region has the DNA TGTGCCAGCAGTTATGGGACAGGGAAGTACGAGCAGTACTTC.

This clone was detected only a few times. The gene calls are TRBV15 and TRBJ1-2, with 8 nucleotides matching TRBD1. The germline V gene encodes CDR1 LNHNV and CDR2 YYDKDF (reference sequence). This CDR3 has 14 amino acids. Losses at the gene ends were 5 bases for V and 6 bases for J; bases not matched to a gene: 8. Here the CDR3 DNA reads TGTGCCACCAGCTCCCGCACGACAGGGGATGGCTACACCTTC. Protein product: CATSSRTTGDGYTF.

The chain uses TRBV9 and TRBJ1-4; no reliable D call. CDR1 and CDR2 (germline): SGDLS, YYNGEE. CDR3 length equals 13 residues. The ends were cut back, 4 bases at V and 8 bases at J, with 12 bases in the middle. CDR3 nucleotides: TGTGCCAGCAGCCCCCCACGGGAAGAAAAACTGTTTTTT. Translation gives CASSPPREEKLFF.

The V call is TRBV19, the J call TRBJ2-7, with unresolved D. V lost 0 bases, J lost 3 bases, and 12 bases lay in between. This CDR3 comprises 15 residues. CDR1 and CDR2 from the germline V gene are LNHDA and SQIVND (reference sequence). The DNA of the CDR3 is TGTGCCAGTAGTATAGATACCCAGCCCTACTACGAGCAGTACTTC. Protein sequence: CASSIDTQPYYEQYF.

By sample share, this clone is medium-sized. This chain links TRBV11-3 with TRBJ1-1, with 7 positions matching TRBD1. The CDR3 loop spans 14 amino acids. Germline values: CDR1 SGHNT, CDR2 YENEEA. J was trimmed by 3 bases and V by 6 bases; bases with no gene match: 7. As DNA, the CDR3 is TGTGCCAGCAGATACAGGGGCGGCGACACTGAAGCTTTCTTT. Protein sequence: CASRYRGGDTEAFF. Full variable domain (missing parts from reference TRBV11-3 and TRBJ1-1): EAGVVQSPRYKIIEKKQPVAFWCNPISGHNTLYWYLQNLGQGPELLIRYENEEAVDDSQLPKDRFSAERLKGVDSTLKIQPAELGDSAVYLCASRYRGGDTEAFFGQGTRLTVV.

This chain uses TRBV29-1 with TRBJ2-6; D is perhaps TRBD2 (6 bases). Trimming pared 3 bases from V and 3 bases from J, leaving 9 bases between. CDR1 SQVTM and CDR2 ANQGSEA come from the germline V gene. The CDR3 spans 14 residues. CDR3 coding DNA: TGCAGCGTTGAGGGGGGAAGTGGGGCCAACGTCCTGACTTTC. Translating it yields CSVEGGSGANVLTF.

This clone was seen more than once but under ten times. CDR3 nucleotide sequence: TGTGCCAGCAGCTTATCGTTTGGAGACAATGAGCAGTTCTTC. Translating gives CASSLSFGDNEQFF. The chain couples TRBV11-3 to TRBJ2-1; D remains ambiguous. This CDR3 is 14 amino acids long. Between the trimmed V and J ends, which lost 2 bases and 5 bases, there was a span of 10 bases. Per germline, CDR1 SGHNT and CDR2 YENEEA.